The rows below give T cell receptor beta chains drawn from one sample of a study of blood T cell repertoires in COVID-19. The data were produced by immunoSEQ multiplex PCR, yet TCRdb's version contains in-frame clones alone and is incomplete. The sample has about 250,000 clones, roughly 86% seen once. Sequencing used peripheral blood. These receptors originate from a woman aged 60-75 years who had recovered from COVID-19. CDR3s include the opening cysteine and the closing phenylalanine or tryptophan. A D gene is named only where the DNA matches it firmly. Rows may omit the clone size; those that give it use once, few, many or a size class.

J gene: TRBJ1-3
V gene: TRBV5-6
D gene: -
clone size: -
CDR3 protein: CASSLGRDWNTIYF
CDR3 DNA: TGTGCCAGCAGCTTGGGCAGGGATTGGAACACCATATATTTT

J gene: TRBJ2-7
V gene: TRBV7-3
D gene: -
clone size: once
CDR3 protein: CASSPSLRYEQYF
CDR3 DNA: TGTGCCAGCAGCCCCAGTCTGAGGTACGAGCAGTACTTC

J gene: TRBJ2-7
V gene: TRBV9
D gene: TRBD1
clone size: -
CDR3 protein: CASSAATGFVDEQYF
CDR3 DNA: TGTGCCAGCAGCGCCGCGACAGGGTTCGTGGACGAGCAGTACTTC

J gene: TRBJ2-5
V gene: TRBV7-7
D gene: TRBD1
clone size: -
CDR3 protein: CASSRGQGAGETQYF
CDR3 DNA: TGTGCTAGCAGCCGCGGACAGGGGGCCGGGGAGACCCAGTACTTC

J gene: TRBJ1-3
V gene: TRBV5-4
D gene: TRBD1
clone size: -
CDR3 protein: CASSPQGQGGRNTIYF
CDR3 DNA: TGTGCCAGCAGCCCCCAGGGACAGGGGGGTCGAAACACCATATATTTT

J gene: TRBJ1-2
V gene: TRBV30
D gene: -
clone size: -
CDR3 protein: CAWTILLSGENGRDYGYTF
CDR3 DNA: TGTGCCTGGACAATACTATTGTCGGGGGAGAATGGTCGCGACTATGGCTACACCTTC

J gene: TRBJ2-5
V gene: TRBV6-5
D gene: TRBD1
clone size: -
CDR3 protein: CASSGTAQETQYF
CDR3 DNA: TGTGCCAGCAGCGGGACAGCCCAAGAGACCCAGTACTTC

J gene: TRBJ1-2
V gene: TRBV27
D gene: -
clone size: -
CDR3 protein: CASSFGGPNYGYTF
CDR3 DNA: TGTGCCAGCAGTTTCGGCGGGCCTAACTATGGCTACACCTTC

J gene: TRBJ1-3
V gene: TRBV6-6
D gene: TRBD1
clone size: -
CDR3 protein: CASSYSHRGIENTIYF
CDR3 DNA: TGTGCCAGCAGTTACTCACACAGGGGGATTGAAAACACCATATATTTT

J gene: TRBJ1-1
V gene: TRBV29-1
D gene: -
clone size: once
CDR3 protein: CSVYEAGEAFF
CDR3 DNA: TGCAGCGTATACGAGGCTGGTGAAGCTTTCTTT

J gene: TRBJ1-1
V gene: TRBV4-1
D gene: -
clone size: -
CDR3 protein: CASTVDSNTEAFF
CDR3 DNA: TGCGCCAGCACGGTGGACAGCAACACTGAAGCTTTCTTT

J gene: TRBJ1-5
V gene: TRBV7-2
D gene: -
clone size: -
CDR3 protein: CASSQSNQPQHF
CDR3 DNA: TGTGCCAGCAGCCAAAGCAATCAGCCCCAGCATTTT

J gene: TRBJ2-7
V gene: TRBV7-9
D gene: TRBD2
clone size: few
CDR3 protein: CASTVSGDLGEQYF
CDR3 DNA: TGTGCCAGCACCGTTAGCGGGGACTTAGGCGAGCAGTACTTC

J gene: TRBJ2-5
V gene: TRBV6-1
D gene: -
clone size: -
CDR3 protein: CASSEMVANQETQYF
CDR3 DNA: TGTGCCAGCAGTGAAATGGTCGCTAACCAAGAGACCCAGTACTTC

J gene: TRBJ2-2
V gene: TRBV7-2
D gene: -
clone size: -
CDR3 protein: CASSLAPRGNTGELFF
CDR3 DNA: TGTGCCAGCAGCTTAGCGCCCAGGGGAAACACCGGGGAGCTGTTTTTT

J gene: TRBJ1-3
V gene: TRBV5-1
D gene: -
clone size: once
CDR3 protein: CASTPQGGPGNTIYF
CDR3 DNA: TGCGCCAGCACCCCGCAAGGTGGGCCTGGAAACACCATATATTTT

J gene: TRBJ1-2
V gene: TRBV10-3
D gene: -
clone size: few
CDR3 protein: CAISNPQGGGYTF
CDR3 DNA: TGTGCCATCAGTAACCCACAGGGTGGCGGCTACACCTTC

J gene: TRBJ2-5
V gene: TRBV19
D gene: TRBD2
clone size: -
CDR3 protein: CASSFRGLAGTQETQYF
CDR3 DNA: TGTGCCAGTAGTTTTCGTGGACTAGCGGGGACCCAAGAGACCCAGTACTTC

J gene: TRBJ2-3
V gene: TRBV6-2/TRBV6-3
D gene: TRBD2
clone size: -
CDR3 protein: CASSRGGSTDTQYF
CDR3 DNA: TGTGCCAGCAGCCGCGGGGGGAGCACAGATACGCAGTATTTT

J gene: TRBJ1-1
V gene: TRBV2
D gene: -
clone size: -
CDR3 protein: CASSEAQGYTEAFF
CDR3 DNA: TGTGCCAGCAGTGAAGCGCAGGGGTACACTGAAGCTTTCTTT

J gene: TRBJ1-1
V gene: TRBV9
D gene: -
clone size: -
CDR3 protein: CASSRGRTEAFF
CDR3 DNA: TGTGCCAGCAGCAGAGGGCGGACTGAAGCTTTCTTT

J gene: TRBJ2-4
V gene: TRBV4-3
D gene: -
clone size: -
CDR3 protein: CASSQESERQNIQYF
CDR3 DNA: TGCGCCAGCAGCCAAGAGTCGGAGAGGCAAAACATTCAGTACTTC